A single sample gave rise to the 18 T cell receptor beta chains below, sequenced in a study of T cell responses to AZD1222 COVID-19 vaccine. TCRdb keeps only in-frame clones here, not all; method: immunoSEQ multiplex PCR. The repertoire consists of 90,000 or so clones, with 70% to 90% occurring once and the leading ten covering roughly 5%. The material was peripheral blood, obtained 28 days after the second AZD1222 dose. The receptors derive from an adult who received the AZD1222 COVID-19 vaccine.

This chain uses TRBV18 with TRBJ1-2; 11 bases fit TRBD1. J lost 8 bases, V lost 3 bases, and 8 bases had no gene match. Germline loops: CDR1 KGHSH, CDR2 LQKENI. The CDR3 runs 15 residues. CDR3 sequence: CASSPAGQGAGGYTF. The CDR3 nucleotides are TGTGCCAGCTCACCCGCCGGACAGGGGGCTGGCGGCTACACCTTC.

This rearrangement joins TRBV28 to TRBJ2-1; 10 nucleotides match TRBD2. The CDR3 covers 16 residues. Unmatched junction bases numbered 3, after V lost 4 bases and J lost 0 bases. Germline V lookup: CDR1 MDHEN, CDR2 SYDVKM. CDR3 residues: CASSSASGGSYNEQFF. DNA of the CDR3: TGTGCCAGCAGTTCGGCTAGCGGGGGCTCCTACAATGAGCAGTTCTTC.

The chain has TRBV2 and TRBJ1-1; TRBD1 might be the D (5 bases). The CDR3 sequence is 15 residues long. Trimming cost V 4 bases and J 3 bases, with 15 bases left between them. From germline, CDR1 is SNHLY and CDR2 FYNNEI. For the CDR3, the DNA is TGTGCCAGCAGTGTATCAGGGTTGGGGTACACTGAAGCTTTCTTT. Its translation: CASSVSGLGYTEAFF.

V gene TRBV24-1 combines with J gene TRBJ1-5; tentatively, D is TRBD1 (5 bases). This CDR3 region has 15 residues. Trimming took 12 bases from V and 5 from J, leaving 22 bases between them. The V gene's germline CDR1 is KGHDR and CDR2 SFDVKD. CDR3 sequence (DNA): TGTGCCGTTACAGGTGGAGAGGGCACCTATCAGCCCCAGCATTTT. Encoded protein: CAVTGGEGTYQPQHF.

This clone was detected a few times. This chain joins TRBV7-9 and TRBJ1-1; D remains ambiguous. V shed 6 bases and J shed 3 bases, with 17 bases lying between them. This CDR3 contains 15 residues. Germline assignment: CDR1 SEHNR and CDR2 FQNEAQ (reference sequence). DNA of the CDR3: TGTGCCAGCAGTCCAAAGGTGAGGGTCGACACTGAAGCTTTCTTT. Translation gives CASSPKVRVDTEAFF.

CDR3: CASSLTGSAEAFF. CDR3 nucleotide sequence: TGTGCCAGCAGTCTGACAGGGAGCGCTGAAGCTTTCTTT. J is TRBJ1-1 and V is TRBV12-3 or TRBV12-4, with 7 nucleotides matching TRBD1. The junction had 6 bases not matched to a gene; V was cut back by 5 bases and J by 6 bases. CDR3 size: 13 residues.

The chain recombines TRBV2 with TRBJ2-3; D unclear. Trimming removed 6 bases at V and 3 bases at J, with 10 bases between. The germline gives CDR1 SNHLY, CDR2 FYNNEI. The CDR3 is 13 amino acids. Written as DNA, the CDR3 is TGTGCCAGCAGGCTCTTACAGACAGATACGCAGTATTTT. Translating gives CASRLLQTDTQYF.

The table lists this clone with a count of one. This chain uses TRBV5-4 with TRBJ2-7, with 8 nucleotides matching TRBD1. The CDR3 totals 13 residues. Germline CDR1 is SGHNT and CDR2 is YYREEE (reference sequence). The V and J ends lost 1 base and 4 bases, in that order; junction bases with no gene match: 1. DNA for the CDR3: TGTGCCAGCAGCTTGACAGGGGGGTACGAGCAGTACTTC. Encoded protein: CASSLTGGYEQYF.

CDR3 sequence: CASSYGGKSNTEAFF. CDR3 bases: TGTGCCAGCAGCTACGGAGGGAAATCGAACACTGAAGCTTTCTTT. The rearrangement uses TRBV13 and TRBJ1-1; unclear D gene. This CDR3 is 15 amino acids long. In germline, CDR1 is PRHDT, CDR2 FYEKMQ (reference sequence). V was pared by 4 bases and J by 1 base, with 13 bases between. The variable domain in full, with the rest retrieved from reference TRBV13 and TRBJ1-1, is AAGVIQSPRHLIKEKRETATLKCYPIPRHDTVYWYQQGPGQDPQFLISFYEKMQSDKGSIPDRFSAQQFSDYHSELNMSSLELGDSALYFCASSYGGKSNTEAFFGQGTRLTVV.

The V call is TRBV24-1, the J call TRBJ2-1; D possibly corresponds to TRBD2 (5 bases). This CDR3 is 13 amino acids long. Trimming cost V 6 bases and J 8 bases, with 13 bases left between them. Germline assignment: CDR1 KGHDR and CDR2 SFDVKD. CDR3 sequence (DNA): TGTGCCACCAGTCGGCTAGCAGGCGATGAGCAGTTCTTC. This encodes CATSRLAGDEQFF.

The chain couples TRBV3-1 (or the pseudogene TRBV3-2) to TRBJ1-6, with 8 nucleotides matching TRBD1. V was pared by 1 base and J by 5 bases, with 7 bases of the junction left unmatched. Per germline, CDR1 LGHDT and CDR2 YNNKEL (reference sequence). The CDR3 extends over 17 amino acids. The CDR3 bases are TGTGCCAGCAGCCAAGTAGACAGGGGCGCCGATAATTCACCCCTCCACTTT. This translates into CASSQVDRGADNSPLHF.

This clone turned up a few times. This chain links TRBV25-1 with TRBJ2-2; TRBD1 agrees at 8 bases. With V trimmed by 1 base and J by 1 base, 8 bases remained unmatched. Per germline, CDR1 MGHDK and CDR2 SYGVNS. This CDR3 region has 18 residues. CDR3 bases: TGTGCCAGCAGTGAATTCAGGGGACAGGAGCTGAACACCGGGGAGCTGTTTTTT. Amino acid sequence: CASSEFRGQELNTGELFF.

This chain uses TRBV12-3 or TRBV12-4 with TRBJ1-5; the D is unclear. V shed 4 bases and J shed 4 bases, with 8 bases lying between them. The CDR3 covers 13 residues. The CDR3 protein is CASSSTGNQPQHF. CDR3 bases: TGTGCCAGCAGTTCGACCGGGAATCAGCCCCAGCATTTT.

The chain has TRBV30 and TRBJ1-1; D not resolved. CDR1 GTSNPN and CDR2 SVGIG come from the germline V gene (reference sequence). The CDR3 has 10 residues. Trimming left V 7 bases short and J 13 bases short, with 16 bases between. The CDR3 loop is CAYARVEGFF. The CDR3 DNA follows: TGTGCCTACGCGCGGGTCGAGGGTTTCTTT.

The V call is TRBV6-2 or TRBV6-3, the J call TRBJ2-3; 10 bases are shared with TRBD2. With V trimmed by 5 bases and J by 7 bases, 6 bases remained unmatched. Germline-derived CDR1 and CDR2 are MNHEY and SVGEGT. The CDR3 is 14 amino acids. For the CDR3, the DNA is TGTGCCAGCAGTATAGCGGGGGGATTTAATACGCAGTATTTT. Its protein product is CASSIAGGFNTQYF.

The CDR3 is CASSQDVRETEQYF. The CDR3 bases are TGTGCCAGCAGCCAAGATGTAAGGGAGACCGAGCAGTACTTC. The chain uses TRBV4-2 and TRBJ2-7; a weak D match, TRBD2 (5 bases). Per germline, CDR1 LGHNA and CDR2 YNFKEQ. Trimming cost V 0 bases and J 6 bases, with 12 bases left between them. The CDR3 consists of 14 residues.

The rearrangement uses TRBV11-3 and TRBJ2-3; D unclear. The CDR3 is made up of 15 amino acids. Germline CDR1 SGHNT, CDR2 YENEEA. V shed 5 bases and J shed 1 base, with 13 bases lying between them. This chain's CDR3 is CASSPGGSGTDTQYF. The DNA of the CDR3 is TGTGCCAGCAGCCCTGGTGGCAGCGGCACAGATACGCAGTATTTT.

The chain has TRBV29-1 and TRBJ2-7; 11 positions agree with TRBD1. Trimming took 6 bases from V and 5 from J; bases not matched to a gene: 3. The length of the CDR3 is 12 residues. Germline V gene lookup returns CDR1 SQVTM and CDR2 ANQGSEA. The CDR3 bases are TGCAGCGTCGGACAGGGGGCAGACGAGCAGTACTTC. Translating gives CSVGQGADEQYF.